The clone carrying this TCR beta chain was observed a few times. Using a J-beta primer mix together with a sample-barcoded 5' primer, a second PCR was run for roughly 6 to 11 cycles. TCRdb ran MiXCR on the 5' RACE reads and lists one entry per CDR3 protein. The data hold some 290,000 distinct CDR3 sequences, with 25% to 30% observed a single time. This sample stems from a study of blood T cells in healthy people across ages. Staff drew around 10 milliliters of peripheral blood from each donor. In germline, CDR1 is MNHNS, CDR2 SASEGT. This CDR3 is 18 amino acids long. The J segment lost 8 bases and the V segment lost 5 bases, leaving 15 bases of the junction unmatched.

The specimen was blood. The receptor's source is a woman in her 70s in good health. The J gene is TRBJ2-3, the V gene TRBV6-1; 14 nucleotides match TRBD2. The CDR3 DNA follows: TGTGCCAGCAGTCTAGAGCCACCGGGACTAGCGGGAGTGGGTACGCAGTATTTT. Amino acid sequence: CASSLEPPGLAGVGTQYF.